Shown below are 17 T cell receptor beta chains from a single sample sequenced in a study of blood T cell repertoires in COVID-19. The method was immunoSEQ multiplex PCR; TCRdb's version includes in-frame clones alone and lacks a portion of them. The sample holds 250,000 to 300,000 clones, approximately 85% seen once. Material: PBMCs or T cells enriched from blood (not recorded which). The receptor source for this set is a woman aged 25-40 years who had recovered from COVID-19.

This clone was observed once. This sequence joins TRBV11-2 and TRBJ2-1, with 7 bases that match TRBD1. With 5 bases clipped from V and 8 bases from J, the junction kept 6 bases outside the gene matches. The CDR3 runs 13 residues. CDR1 is SGHAT and CDR2 is FQNNGV in the germline V gene. In DNA, the CDR3 is TGTGCCAGCAGCCACACAGGGGTGGATGAGCAGTTCTTC. It codes for CASSHTGVDEQFF.

The chain couples TRBV7-2 to TRBJ2-1, with TRBD2 identical over 12 bases. The CDR3 consists of 16 residues. V lost 6 bases to trimming and J lost 5 bases; unmatched junction nucleotides: 8. CDR1 and CDR2 (germline): SGHTA, FQGNSA. The CDR3: CASRPLTSGRDNEQFF. Written as DNA, the CDR3 is TGTGCCAGCAGGCCCCTGACTAGCGGGAGAGACAATGAGCAGTTCTTC.

This clone was seen a few times. This chain links TRBV11-3 with TRBJ1-3, with a tentative D call TRBD1 (6 bases). V was cut by 6 bases and J by 3 bases, with 12 bases left in between. This CDR3 has 14 amino acids. Germline CDR1 and CDR2: SGHNT and YENEEA. The CDR3 bases are TGTGCCAGCAGAGGGGGATCCGATGGAAACACCATATATTTT. This codes for CASRGGSDGNTIYF. The entire variable domain, with the rest obtained from reference TRBV11-3 and TRBJ1-3, is as follows: EAGVVQSPRYKIIEKKQPVAFWCNPISGHNTLYWYLQNLGQGPELLIRYENEEAVDDSQLPKDRFSAERLKGVDSTLKIQPAELGDSAVYLCASRGGSDGNTIYFGEGSWLTVV.

This clone was picked up one time. The CDR3 here is CASSFRGEAFF. For the CDR3, the DNA is TGTGCCAGCAGCTTCCGCGGTGAAGCTTTCTTT. The chain joins TRBV11-1 to TRBJ1-1; D unresolved. This CDR3 is built from 11 residues. The V end lost 3 bases, the J end lost 7 bases, and 6 bases lay between the germline ends. Germline loops: CDR1 SGHAT, CDR2 FQDESV (reference sequence).

The rearrangement uses TRBV27 and TRBJ2-1; TRBD2 matches at 7 bases. The junction had 17 bases not matched to a gene; V was cut back by 10 bases and J by 5 bases. CDR1 and CDR2 from the germline V gene are MNHEY and SMNVEV (reference sequence). CDR3 length: 16 amino acids. CDR3 nucleotide sequence: TGTGCCACCTTGCGGGGGTCACCTAATGGAAACAATGAGCAGTTCTTC. Protein: CATLRGSPNGNNEQFF.

The chain couples TRBV9 to TRBJ2-7; 10 nucleotides agree with TRBD2. Trimming at V came to 3 bases and at J to 2 bases, leaving 5 bases not matched to a gene. There are 15 residues in the CDR3. In germline, CDR1 is SGDLS, CDR2 YYNGEE. In nucleotides, the CDR3 is TGTGCCAGCAGCGAGGGACTAGCGCTGACCTACGAGCAGTACTTC. Its protein product is CASSEGLALTYEQYF.

The DNA for the CDR3 is TGCGCCAGCAGCCCCGGGACTAGAAAGACCGGGGAGCTGTTTTTT. This gives the protein CASSPGTRKTGELFF. V is TRBV4-1 and J is TRBJ2-2; 8 bases align to TRBD2. The germline gives CDR1 MGHRA, CDR2 YSYEKL. There are 15 residues in the CDR3. With 4 bases clipped from V and 5 bases from J, the junction kept 6 bases outside the gene matches.

The J gene is TRBJ2-7, the V gene TRBV5-6, with D possibly TRBD2 on 6 matching bases. This CDR3 contains 15 residues. Trimming took off 0 bases at V and 6 bases at J, with 16 bases between the two ends. CDR1 SGHDT and CDR2 YYEEEE come from the germline V gene. As DNA, the CDR3 is TGTGCCAGCAGCTTGGTGGCAGTCGGGAGACTCGAGCAGTACTTC. Translation gives CASSLVAVGRLEQYF. Combining the CDR3 with reference TRBV5-6 and TRBJ2-7 gives the whole variable domain DAGVTQSPTHLIKTRGQQVTLRCSPKSGHDTVSWYQQALGQGPQFIFQYYEEEERQRGNFPDRFSGHQFPNYSSELNVNALLLGDSALYLCASSLVAVGRLEQYFGPGTRLTVT.

This sequence joins TRBV27 and TRBJ1-4, with TRBD1 as a possible D gene (5 bases). The V and J ends lost 6 bases and 5 bases respectively, with 13 bases between them. This CDR3 contains 14 residues. Looked up from germline, CDR1 is MNHEY and CDR2 is SMNVEV (reference sequence). The CDR3 DNA reads TGTGCCAGCAGCACCTCGGGGGACAATGAAAAACTGTTTTTT. Protein sequence: CASSTSGDNEKLFF.

The gene calls are TRBV5-6 and TRBJ1-6, with D unresolved. V lost 0 bases and J lost 9, with 7 bases in between. Looked up from germline, CDR1 is SGHDT and CDR2 is YYEEEE. This CDR3 is built from 13 residues. DNA of the CDR3: TGTGCCAGCAGCTTGGAAGTGAGTTCACCCCTCCACTTT. It yields the protein CASSLEVSSPLHF.

V and J are TRBV6-5 and TRBJ2-1; D gene uncertain. Trimming took 6 bases from V and 10 from J, leaving 16 bases between them. This CDR3 has 13 amino acids. CDR1 and CDR2 from the germline V gene are MNHEY and SVGAGI. CDR3 bases: TGTGCCAGCAGCCAGACCCGTGGCGGAGAGCAGTTCTTC. Protein product: CASSQTRGGEQFF.

The J gene is TRBJ1-1, the V gene TRBV7-8, with D possibly being TRBD1 (5 bases). V lost 5 bases to trimming and J lost 2 bases, with 9 bases between them. The CDR3 has 13 residues. CDR1 is SGHVS, CDR2 FQNEAQ, per germline. The CDR3 region is CASSIGHNTEAFF. CDR3 nucleotide sequence: TGTGCCAGCAGCATTGGACACAACACTGAAGCTTTCTTT.

This chain uses TRBV3-1 (or the pseudogene TRBV3-2) with TRBJ1-5; no reliable D call. The CDR3 sequence is 20 residues long. Germline assignment: CDR1 LGHDT and CDR2 YNNKEL (reference sequence). V dropped 0 bases and J dropped 0 bases, with 21 bases sitting between them. As DNA, the CDR3 is TGTGCCAGCAGCCAAGAAACCGAAAAGAAAGCGGGAAATAGCAATCAGCCCCAGCATTTT. Its protein is CASSQETEKKAGNSNQPQHF.

The rearrangement uses TRBV6-5 and TRBJ2-1, with a tentative D call TRBD1 (6 bases). Germline CDR1 and CDR2: MNHEY and SVGAGI. V lost 6 bases and J lost 14, with 14 bases in between. This CDR3 is 11 amino acids long. CDR3 nucleotides: TGTGCCAGCAGAAACAGGGTGTCGGAGTTCTTC. Protein sequence: CASRNRVSEFF.

This chain connects TRBV15 to TRBJ1-5, with TRBD1 matching over 8 bases. The CDR3 contains 21 residues. Per the germline V gene, CDR1 is LNHNV and CDR2 is YYDKDF (reference sequence). V dropped 0 bases and J dropped 0; count of bases not matched to a gene: 16. The CDR3 region is CATSRDSSGGPRAYSNQPQHF. The CDR3 region has the DNA TGTGCCACCAGCAGAGATTCCTCAGGGGGCCCCCGGGCCTATAGCAATCAGCCCCAGCATTTT.

J is TRBJ2-2 and V is TRBV3-1 (or the pseudogene TRBV3-2), with 7 nucleotides matching TRBD2. Germline values: CDR1 LGHDT, CDR2 YNNKEL (reference sequence). The CDR3 is 16 amino acids. The junction had 9 bases not matched to a gene; V was cut back by 4 bases and J by 4 bases. CDR3 amino acids: CASSLASGTLTGELFF. CDR3 nucleotides: TGTGCCAGCAGCCTTGCCAGCGGGACCCTCACCGGGGAGCTGTTTTTT.

The chain carries TRBV7-2 and TRBJ1-6; TRBD1 might be the D (5 bases). The germline CDR1 and CDR2 sequences are SGHTA and FQGNSA. The V end lost 6 bases, the J end lost 0 bases, and 12 bases lay between the germline ends. This CDR3 has 16 residues. CDR3 coding DNA: TGTGCCAGCAGGGTCGACAGTAGCTCCTATAATTCACCCCTCCACTTT. Translating gives CASRVDSSSYNSPLHF.